Listed below are T cell receptor beta chains from one sample, sequenced in a study of cytotoxic CD8 clonotypes in ibrutinib-treated CLL. The table came from immunoSEQ multiplex PCR; TCRdb's copy has only in-frame clones and leaves some out. Among some 130,000 clones, 80% to 90% were seen once, and the ten largest hold 2% to 2.5%. The specimen was PBMCs, collected after 24 months of ibrutinib treatment. The receptors here all came from a human donor with chronic lymphocytic leukemia. The CDR3 runs from the conserved cysteine through the conserved F or W. A D gene is named only where the DNA matches it firmly. Size tells how often a clone was seen (once, few, many) or the class of an expanded clone, and some rows leave it out.

size: many
J: TRBJ2-7
D: -
V: TRBV6-1
DNA: TGTGCCAGCAGTGAACCCGGGACCGTCTACGAGCAGTACTTC
CDR3: CASSEPGTVYEQYF

size: -
J: TRBJ1-1
D: TRBD1
V: TRBV18
DNA: TGTGCCAGCTTTACAGGGGGGAACACTGAAGCTTTCTTT
CDR3: CASFTGGNTEAFF

size: -
J: TRBJ1-3
D: -
V: TRBV19
DNA: TGTGCCAGTACCAACAATTTGGTCGGATCTGGAAACACCATATATTTT
CDR3: CASTNNLVGSGNTIYF

size: -
J: TRBJ1-4
D: -
V: TRBV6-6
DNA: TGTGCCAGCAGTTACGGGCAGCTTATGAAAAACCTGTTTTTT
CDR3: CASSYGQLMKNLFF

size: -
J: TRBJ2-7
D: TRBD2
V: TRBV6-5
DNA: TGTGCCAGCAGTTACGGACTAGAAGCCTACGAGCAGTACTTC
CDR3: CASSYGLEAYEQYF

size: -
J: TRBJ2-7
D: TRBD2
V: TRBV11-2
DNA: TGTGCCAGCAGCTTCGCCGTTTCGGGACTAGCGGGAGGATACTACGAGCAGTACTTC
CDR3: CASSFAVSGLAGGYYEQYF

size: -
J: TRBJ2-2
D: TRBD1
V: TRBV28
DNA: TGTGCCAGCAGTCCTTCCGGACAGGGCGAGGCAGACGGGGAGCTGTTTTTT
CDR3: CASSPSGQGEADGELFF

size: -
J: TRBJ1-5
D: -
V: TRBV2
DNA: TGTGCCAGCAGTGCCGGGGAACTGGCTCAGCCCCAGCATTTT
CDR3: CASSAGELAQPQHF

size: -
J: TRBJ1-5
D: -
V: TRBV13
DNA: TGTGCCAGCAGCCCCCGTGGACCACCTGAACTTTATAGCAATCAGCCCCAGCATTTT
CDR3: CASSPRGPPELYSNQPQHF

size: -
J: TRBJ2-7
D: TRBD2
V: TRBV2
DNA: TGTGCCAGCAGTGAAATTGGGACTAGCCACGAGCAGTACTTC
CDR3: CASSEIGTSHEQYF

size: -
J: TRBJ2-7
D: TRBD1
V: TRBV27
DNA: TGTGCCAGCAGTCTTCGGGGACAGGGGTTCTACGAGCAGTACTTC
CDR3: CASSLRGQGFYEQYF

size: -
J: TRBJ2-7
D: -
V: TRBV9
DNA: TGTGCCAGCAGCGTAGCTCAGTCTGCCGAGCAGTACTTC
CDR3: CASSVAQSAEQYF

size: -
J: TRBJ1-5
D: -
V: TRBV28
DNA: TGTGCCAGCAGTTTAGGCAATCAGCCCCAGCATTTT
CDR3: CASSLGNQPQHF

size: -
J: TRBJ1-2
D: TRBD1
V: TRBV7-2
DNA: TGTGCCAGCAGCCGGACAGGGGGCGCGGGCTACACCTTC
CDR3: CASSRTGGAGYTF

size: -
J: TRBJ2-5
D: -
V: TRBV7-2
DNA: TGTGCCAGCAGCTTAGGGGGAGGAACGGAGAAGACCCAGTACTTC
CDR3: CASSLGGGTEKTQYF

size: -
J: TRBJ2-4
D: -
V: TRBV18
DNA: TGTGCCAGCTCACCACCGCCGGGAAAAAACATTCAGTACTTC
CDR3: CASSPPPGKNIQYF

size: -
J: TRBJ1-4
D: -
V: TRBV28
DNA: TGTGCCAGCAGTCCCCAGAGGGGAACTAATGAAAAACTGTTTTTT
CDR3: CASSPQRGTNEKLFF

size: -
J: TRBJ2-7
D: TRBD1
V: TRBV28
DNA: TGTGCCAGCAGTTTCGGACAGGGGCACGAGCAGTACTTC
CDR3: CASSFGQGHEQYF

size: few
J: TRBJ2-7
D: TRBD1
V: TRBV10-3
DNA: TGTGCCATCACTAAGGGCGGACAGGGGTATTACGAGCAGTACTTC
CDR3: CAITKGGQGYYEQYF

size: -
J: TRBJ2-1
D: -
V: TRBV4-2
DNA: TGTGCCAGCAGCCAGTCACAGGGTACCTACAATGAGCAGTTCTTC
CDR3: CASSQSQGTYNEQFF

size: -
J: TRBJ1-6
D: -
V: TRBV5-1
DNA: TGCGCCAGCAGCTTGGCAGGGTTGTACAATTCACCCCTCCACTTT
CDR3: CASSLAGLYNSPLHF

size: once
J: TRBJ2-1
D: -
V: TRBV5-6
DNA: TGTGCCAGCAGCCGGGGCCCAGACGTCGATGAGCAGTTCTTC
CDR3: CASSRGPDVDEQFF

size: -
J: TRBJ1-3
D: -
V: TRBV6-6
DNA: TGTGCCAGCAGTTACGGTTACTCTGGAAACACCATATATTTT
CDR3: CASSYGYSGNTIYF

size: -
J: TRBJ2-1
D: TRBD1
V: TRBV10-3
DNA: TGTGCCATCAGTGAGGGGGACAGGGGATACAATGAGCAGTTCTTC
CDR3: CAISEGDRGYNEQFF

size: -
J: TRBJ2-7
D: -
V: TRBV20-1
DNA: TGCAGTGCTAGAGTGGGGGAGCAGTACTTC
CDR3: CSARVGEQYF

size: -
J: TRBJ1-2
D: -
V: TRBV16
DNA: TGTGCCAGCAGCCCGCGGACAGCGCCAAACTATGGCTACACCTTC
CDR3: CASSPRTAPNYGYTF

size: few
J: TRBJ2-3
D: -
V: TRBV18
DNA: TGTGCCAGCTCACCACCAGGACAGATTTTCCTCACAGATACGCAGTATTTT
CDR3: CASSPPGQIFLTDTQYF

size: -
J: TRBJ2-7
D: TRBD2
V: TRBV28
DNA: TGTGCCAGCAGTTTTATGTTCGTGTTTCGAACTAGCGGGAGTCCCTACGAGCAGTACTTC
CDR3: CASSFMFVFRTSGSPYEQYF

size: -
J: TRBJ1-5
D: TRBD1
V: TRBV28
DNA: TGTGCCAGCAGTCTGGGACAGGGCCTTTATAGCAATCAGCCCCAGCATTTT
CDR3: CASSLGQGLYSNQPQHF

size: few
J: TRBJ2-3
D: -
V: TRBV27
DNA: TGTGCCAGCAGTTTTAAGGGTGTCGGGGGCACAGATACGCAGTATTTT
CDR3: CASSFKGVGGTDTQYF

size: -
J: TRBJ2-7
D: TRBD1
V: TRBV6-1
DNA: TGTGCCAGACCGGGACAGGGTAGCTACGAGCAGTACTTC
CDR3: CARPGQGSYEQYF

size: -
J: TRBJ1-4
D: -
V: TRBV4-2
DNA: TGTGCCAGCAGCCAACCATCAGTCGGTGAAAAACTGTTTTTT
CDR3: CASSQPSVGEKLFF

size: once
J: TRBJ2-5
D: -
V: TRBV4-2
DNA: TGTGCCAGCAGCCAAGGGACCCCGAACCAAGAGACCCAGTACTTC
CDR3: CASSQGTPNQETQYF

size: -
J: TRBJ2-7
D: -
V: TRBV4-1
DNA: TGCGCCAGCAGCCCGGGACTTAGCTACGAGCAGTACTTC
CDR3: CASSPGLSYEQYF

size: -
J: TRBJ1-1
D: TRBD1
V: TRBV4-2
DNA: TGTGCCAGCAGCCAACTAACCTCCTCCCACAGGGGGTCCCCTGAAGCTTTCTTT
CDR3: CASSQLTSSHRGSPEAFF

size: -
J: TRBJ2-5
D: -
V: TRBV7-2
DNA: TGTGCCAGCAGCCCACAGCTACAAGAGACCCAGTACTTC
CDR3: CASSPQLQETQYF

size: -
J: TRBJ2-7
D: TRBD2
V: TRBV18
DNA: TGTGCCAGCTCACCACAAGGACTAGCGTCCTCCTACGAGCAGTACTTC
CDR3: CASSPQGLASSYEQYF

size: -
J: TRBJ2-3
D: TRBD2
V: TRBV4-3
DNA: TGCGCCAGCAGCCCCACTAGCGGGGGCCTCACAGATACGCAGTATTTT
CDR3: CASSPTSGGLTDTQYF

size: -
J: TRBJ1-3
D: -
V: TRBV5-1
DNA: TGCGCCAGCAGCTTGCAAGGGGTAGGATCCGGAAACACCATATATTTT
CDR3: CASSLQGVGSGNTIYF

size: -
J: TRBJ2-6
D: -
V: TRBV27
DNA: TGTGCCAGCGGCCCTTCTGGGGCCAACGTCCTGACTTTC
CDR3: CASGPSGANVLTF

size: few
J: TRBJ2-1
D: TRBD2
V: TRBV15
DNA: TGTGCCACCAGCAGCGAGCGGGGGGACTACAATGAGCAGTTCTTC
CDR3: CATSSERGDYNEQFF

size: -
J: TRBJ2-7
D: TRBD2
V: TRBV6-5
DNA: TGTGCCAGCAGTTACTCGACGGGGGGGGACTACGAGCAGTACTTC
CDR3: CASSYSTGGDYEQYF

size: -
J: TRBJ1-1
D: -
V: TRBV5-4
DNA: TGTGCCAGCAGCTCCGCCTTGACACCGAACACTGAAGCTTTCTTT
CDR3: CASSSALTPNTEAFF

size: once
J: TRBJ2-7
D: TRBD1
V: TRBV30
DNA: TGTGCCTGGAGTGTACTGAGGGGGCGAAGAGCCTACGAGCAGTACTTC
CDR3: CAWSVLRGRRAYEQYF

size: -
J: TRBJ1-5
D: -
V: TRBV4-3
DNA: TGCGCCAGCAGCCAATATACAATGGCGCCCCAGCATTTT
CDR3: CASSQYTMAPQHF

size: once
J: TRBJ1-5
D: -
V: TRBV2
DNA: TGTGCCAGCAGTGAATCATGGACGGACAATCAGCCCCAGCATTTT
CDR3: CASSESWTDNQPQHF

size: -
J: TRBJ1-1
D: TRBD1
V: TRBV2
DNA: TGTGCCAGCACCCCCCGGACAGGGGACTTTGAAGCTTTCTTT
CDR3: CASTPRTGDFEAFF

size: few
J: TRBJ2-5
D: -
V: TRBV7-6
DNA: TGTGCCAGCAGCTCTCAGGACACGATTCAAGAGACCCAGTACTTC
CDR3: CASSSQDTIQETQYF

size: few
J: TRBJ1-5
D: TRBD1
V: TRBV28
DNA: TGTGCCAGCAGTTTCTCGACAGGGGGTTATATTCAGCCCCAGCATTTT
CDR3: CASSFSTGGYIQPQHF

size: few
J: TRBJ1-5
D: -
V: TRBV6-5
DNA: TGTGCCAGCAGTTATGACCCGGGGAATCAGCCCCAGCATTTT
CDR3: CASSYDPGNQPQHF

size: -
J: TRBJ1-1
D: -
V: TRBV15
DNA: TGTGCCACCAGCAGCGGGGCGGGAGGCAGGGGCACTGAAGCTTTCTTT
CDR3: CATSSGAGGRGTEAFF

size: -
J: TRBJ1-1
D: -
V: TRBV19
DNA: TGTGCTTCTTCGGGGGGGCGTACGAACACTGAAGCTTTCTTT
CDR3: CASSGGRTNTEAFF

size: few
J: TRBJ2-5
D: -
V: TRBV5-6
DNA: TGTGCCAGCAGCTATGGGGACCTACACCACTTC
CDR3: CASSYGDLHHF

size: -
J: TRBJ1-3
D: -
V: TRBV27
DNA: TGTGCCAGCAGTCGTAGCGGTGCGTTGTCCAGGATGCCTGGAAACACCATATATTTT
CDR3: CASSRSGALSRMPGNTIYF

size: -
J: TRBJ2-3
D: -
V: TRBV15
DNA: TGTGCCACCAGCAGAGGGGTCTCGGATACGCAGTATTTT
CDR3: CATSRGVSDTQYF

size: -
J: TRBJ2-5
D: TRBD1
V: TRBV19
DNA: TGTGCCAGTAGGGGGAACAGGGGGCACCAAGAGACCCAGTACTTC
CDR3: CASRGNRGHQETQYF

size: once
J: TRBJ2-3
D: TRBD2
V: TRBV2
DNA: TGTGCCAGCATCATGGCGGGGGGCCCCACAGATACGCAGTATTTT
CDR3: CASIMAGGPTDTQYF

size: -
J: TRBJ2-2
D: -
V: TRBV7-8
DNA: TGTGCCAGCAGCTTTGGGGGGCACAGGGAAACTCCCGGGGAGCTGTTTTTT
CDR3: CASSFGGHRETPGELFF

size: -
J: TRBJ2-7
D: -
V: TRBV5-3
DNA: TGTGCCAGAAGCTTGCGTCGCTACTCCTACGAGCAGTACTTC
CDR3: CARSLRRYSYEQYF